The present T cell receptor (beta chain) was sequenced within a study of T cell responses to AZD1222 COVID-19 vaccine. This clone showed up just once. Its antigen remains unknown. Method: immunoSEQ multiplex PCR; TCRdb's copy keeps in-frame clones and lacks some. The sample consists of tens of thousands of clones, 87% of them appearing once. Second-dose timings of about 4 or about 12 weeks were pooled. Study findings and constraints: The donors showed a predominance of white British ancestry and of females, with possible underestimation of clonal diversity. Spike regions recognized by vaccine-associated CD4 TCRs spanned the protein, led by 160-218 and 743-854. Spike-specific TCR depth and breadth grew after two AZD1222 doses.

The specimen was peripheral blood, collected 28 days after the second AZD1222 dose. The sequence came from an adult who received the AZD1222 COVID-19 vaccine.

Here the CDR3 DNA reads TGTGCCAGCAGGGGGGGCGGGACTAGCGGACTTAATGAGCAGTTCTTC. Protein: CASRGGGTSGLNEQFF. The chain is built from TRBV2 and TRBJ2-1; TRBD2 agrees at 11 bases. Per germline, CDR1 SNHLY and CDR2 FYNNEI. The length of the CDR3 is 16 residues. V trimming: 6 bases; J trimming: 7 bases; junction bases outside the gene matches: 11.